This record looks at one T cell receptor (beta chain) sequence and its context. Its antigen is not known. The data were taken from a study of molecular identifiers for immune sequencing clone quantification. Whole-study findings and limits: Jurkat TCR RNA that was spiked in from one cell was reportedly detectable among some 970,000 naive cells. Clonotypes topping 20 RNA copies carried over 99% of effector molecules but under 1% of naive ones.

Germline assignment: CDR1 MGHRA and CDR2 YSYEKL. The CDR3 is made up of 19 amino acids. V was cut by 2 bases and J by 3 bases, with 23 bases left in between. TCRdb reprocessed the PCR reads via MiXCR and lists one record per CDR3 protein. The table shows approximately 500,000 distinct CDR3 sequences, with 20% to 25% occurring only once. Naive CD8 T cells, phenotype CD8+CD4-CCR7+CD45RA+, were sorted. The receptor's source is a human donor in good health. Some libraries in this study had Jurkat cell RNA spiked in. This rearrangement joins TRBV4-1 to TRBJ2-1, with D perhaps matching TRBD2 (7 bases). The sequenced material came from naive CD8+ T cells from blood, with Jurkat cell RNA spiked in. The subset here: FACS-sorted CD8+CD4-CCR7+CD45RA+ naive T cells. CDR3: CASSQYQREVIGGYNEQFF. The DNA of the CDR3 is TGCGCCAGCAGCCAATACCAGCGGGAAGTTATAGGGGGCTACAATGAGCAGTTCTTC.